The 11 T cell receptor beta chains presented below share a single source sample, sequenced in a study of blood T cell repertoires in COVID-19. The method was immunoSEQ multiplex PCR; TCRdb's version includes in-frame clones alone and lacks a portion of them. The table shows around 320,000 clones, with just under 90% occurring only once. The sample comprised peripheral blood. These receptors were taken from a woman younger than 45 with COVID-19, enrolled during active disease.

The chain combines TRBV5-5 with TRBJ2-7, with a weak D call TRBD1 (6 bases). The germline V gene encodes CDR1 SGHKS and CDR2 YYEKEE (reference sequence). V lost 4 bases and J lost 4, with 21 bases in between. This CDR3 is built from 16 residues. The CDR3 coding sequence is TGTGCCAGCAGCCCCAACCTCAACAGGGCCGCTTACGAGCAGTACTTC. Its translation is CASSPNLNRAAYEQYF.

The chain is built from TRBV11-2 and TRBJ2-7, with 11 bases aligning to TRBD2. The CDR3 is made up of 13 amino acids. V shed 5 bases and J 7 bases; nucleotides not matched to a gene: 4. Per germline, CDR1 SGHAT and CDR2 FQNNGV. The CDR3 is CASSPGTSGEQYF. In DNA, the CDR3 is TGTGCCAGCAGCCCCGGGACTAGCGGAGAGCAGTACTTC.

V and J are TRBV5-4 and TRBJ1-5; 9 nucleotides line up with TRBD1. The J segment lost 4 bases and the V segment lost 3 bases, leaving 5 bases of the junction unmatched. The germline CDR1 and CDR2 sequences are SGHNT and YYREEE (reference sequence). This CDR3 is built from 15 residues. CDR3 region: CASSYGTGRNQPQHF. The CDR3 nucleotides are TGTGCCAGCAGCTACGGGACAGGGAGGAATCAGCCCCAGCATTTT.

CDR3 coding DNA: TGTGCCAGCAGCTTAGTCGGGACAGGGGACGAAAAACTGTTTTTT. Translating gives CASSLVGTGDEKLFF. This rearrangement joins TRBV7-9 to TRBJ1-4; 10 bases align to TRBD1. V was pared by 1 base and J by 8 bases, with 4 bases of the junction left unmatched. The CDR3 contains 15 residues. Per the germline V gene, CDR1 is SEHNR and CDR2 is FQNEAQ (reference sequence).

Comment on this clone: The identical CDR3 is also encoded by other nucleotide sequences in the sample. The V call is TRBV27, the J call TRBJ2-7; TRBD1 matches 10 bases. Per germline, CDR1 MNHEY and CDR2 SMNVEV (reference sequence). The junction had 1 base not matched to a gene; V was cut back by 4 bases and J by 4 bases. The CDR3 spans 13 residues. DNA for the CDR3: TGTGCCAGCAGTTGGGGACAGGGGTACGAGCAGTACTTC. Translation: CASSWGQGYEQYF.

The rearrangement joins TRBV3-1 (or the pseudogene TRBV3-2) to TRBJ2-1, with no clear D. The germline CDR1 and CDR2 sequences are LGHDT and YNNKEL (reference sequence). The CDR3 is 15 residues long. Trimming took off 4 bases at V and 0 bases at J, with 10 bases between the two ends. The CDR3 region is CASSPSPSSYNEQFF. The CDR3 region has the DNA TGTGCCAGCAGCCCTTCTCCGAGCTCCTACAATGAGCAGTTCTTC.

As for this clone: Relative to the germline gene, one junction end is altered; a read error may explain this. The CDR3 region is CASSQAGSTRTDAQYF. The CDR3 DNA follows: TGCGCCAGCAGCCAAGCGGGCTCGACACGGACAGATGCGCAGTATTTT. The V and J genes are TRBV4-1 and TRBJ2-3; D possibly corresponds to TRBD1 (6 bases). Germline V gene data show CDR1 as MGHRA and CDR2 as YSYEKL. The CDR3 spans 16 residues.

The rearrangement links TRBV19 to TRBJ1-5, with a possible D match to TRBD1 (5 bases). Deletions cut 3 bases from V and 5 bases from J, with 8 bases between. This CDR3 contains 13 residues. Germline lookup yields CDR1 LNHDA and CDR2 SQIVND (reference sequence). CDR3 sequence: CASSIGGDQPQHF. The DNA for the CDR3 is TGTGCCAGTAGTATCGGGGGAGATCAGCCCCAGCATTTT.

The CDR3 nucleotides are TGTGCCAGCAGCCGGGATTATAATTCACCCCTCCACTTT. Its translation: CASSRDYNSPLHF. The chain combines TRBV6-5 with TRBJ1-6; D unclear. The germline V gene has CDR1 MNHEY and CDR2 SVGAGI. Trimming removed 6 bases at V and 4 bases at J, with 7 bases between. There are 13 residues in the CDR3.

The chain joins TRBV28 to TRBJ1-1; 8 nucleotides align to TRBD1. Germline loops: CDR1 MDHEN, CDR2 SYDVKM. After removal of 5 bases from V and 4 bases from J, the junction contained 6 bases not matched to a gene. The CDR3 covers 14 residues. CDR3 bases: TGTGCCAGCAGTGAGGACAGGGTGATCACTGAAGCTTTCTTT. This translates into CASSEDRVITEAFF.

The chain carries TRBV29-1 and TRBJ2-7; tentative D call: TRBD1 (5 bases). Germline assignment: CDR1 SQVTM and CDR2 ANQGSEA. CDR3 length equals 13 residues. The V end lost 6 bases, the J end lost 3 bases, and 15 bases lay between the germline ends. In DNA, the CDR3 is TGCAGCGTCGAAAGGGGCAGTAGCTACGAGCAGTACTTC. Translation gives CSVERGSSYEQYF.